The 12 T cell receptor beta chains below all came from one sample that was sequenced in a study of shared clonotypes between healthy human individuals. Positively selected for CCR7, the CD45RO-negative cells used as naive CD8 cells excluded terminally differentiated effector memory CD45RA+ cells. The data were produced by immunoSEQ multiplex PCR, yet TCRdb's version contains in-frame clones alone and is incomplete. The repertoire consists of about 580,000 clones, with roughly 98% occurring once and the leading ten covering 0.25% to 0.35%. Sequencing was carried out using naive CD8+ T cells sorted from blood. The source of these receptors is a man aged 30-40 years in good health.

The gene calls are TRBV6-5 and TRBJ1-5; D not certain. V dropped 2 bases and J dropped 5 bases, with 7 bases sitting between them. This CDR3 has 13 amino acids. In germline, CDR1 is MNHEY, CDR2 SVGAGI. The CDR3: CASSYTGHQPQHF. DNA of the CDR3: TGTGCCAGCAGTTACACGGGTCATCAGCCCCAGCATTTT.

The CDR3 reads CASTTLASSGGTGELFF. Written as DNA, the CDR3 is TGCGCCAGCACCACACTCGCCTCTAGCGGGGGGACCGGGGAGCTGTTTTTT. The chain couples TRBV5-1 to TRBJ2-2; TRBD2 matches 11 bases. Per the germline V gene, CDR1 is SGHRS and CDR2 is YFSETQ. Trimming cost V 6 bases and J 5 bases; bases outside gene matches: 12. This CDR3 region has 17 residues.

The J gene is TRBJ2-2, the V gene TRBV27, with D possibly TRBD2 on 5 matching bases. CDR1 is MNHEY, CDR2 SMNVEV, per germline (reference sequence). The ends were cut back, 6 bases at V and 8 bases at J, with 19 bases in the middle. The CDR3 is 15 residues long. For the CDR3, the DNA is TGTGCCAGCAGCCTGACCGGGATTCTTTTGGGGGAGCTGTTTTTT. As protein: CASSLTGILLGELFF.

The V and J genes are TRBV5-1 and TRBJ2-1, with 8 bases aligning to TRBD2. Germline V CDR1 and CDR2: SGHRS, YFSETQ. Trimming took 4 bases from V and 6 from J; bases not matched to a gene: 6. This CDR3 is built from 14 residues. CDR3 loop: CASSPGGGGNEQFF. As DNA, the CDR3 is TGCGCCAGCAGCCCCGGGGGGGGCGGCAATGAGCAGTTCTTC.

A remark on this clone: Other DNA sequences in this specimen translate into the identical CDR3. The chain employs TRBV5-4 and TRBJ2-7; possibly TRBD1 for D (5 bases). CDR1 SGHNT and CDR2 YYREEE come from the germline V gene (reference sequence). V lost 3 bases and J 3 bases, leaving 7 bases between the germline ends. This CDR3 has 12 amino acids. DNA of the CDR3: TGTGCCAGCAGCTGGGGCAGCTACGAGCAGTACTTC. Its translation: CASSWGSYEQYF.

Here the CDR3 reads CATSRGGRGPQHF. CDR3 nucleotide sequence: TGTGCCACCAGCAGAGGTGGCAGGGGGCCCCAGCATTTT. V usage is TRBV15 and J usage is TRBJ1-5; tentatively, D is TRBD1 (6 bases). Trimming stripped 1 base from V and 9 bases from J, with 10 bases between. CDR3 length: 13 residues. The germline V gene has CDR1 LNHNV and CDR2 YYDKDF (reference sequence).

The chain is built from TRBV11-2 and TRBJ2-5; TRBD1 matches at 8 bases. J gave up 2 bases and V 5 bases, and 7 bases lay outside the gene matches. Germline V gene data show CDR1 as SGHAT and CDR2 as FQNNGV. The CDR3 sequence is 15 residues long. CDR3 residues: CASSPLTGGQETQYF. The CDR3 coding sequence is TGTGCCAGCAGCCCACTAACAGGGGGTCAAGAGACCCAGTACTTC.

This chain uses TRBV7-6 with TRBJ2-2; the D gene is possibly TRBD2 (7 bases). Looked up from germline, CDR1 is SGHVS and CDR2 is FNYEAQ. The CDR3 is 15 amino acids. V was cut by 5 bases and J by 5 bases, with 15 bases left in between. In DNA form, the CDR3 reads TGTGCCAGCAGCCTCTCACAGGGAGGGACCGGGGAGCTGTTTTTT. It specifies CASSLSQGGTGELFF.

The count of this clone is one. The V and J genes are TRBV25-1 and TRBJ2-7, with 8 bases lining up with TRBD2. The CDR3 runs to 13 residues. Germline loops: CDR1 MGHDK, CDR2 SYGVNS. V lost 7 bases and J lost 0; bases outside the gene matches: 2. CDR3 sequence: CASTGGSSYEQYF. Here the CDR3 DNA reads TGTGCCAGCACGGGAGGGAGCTCCTACGAGCAGTACTTC.

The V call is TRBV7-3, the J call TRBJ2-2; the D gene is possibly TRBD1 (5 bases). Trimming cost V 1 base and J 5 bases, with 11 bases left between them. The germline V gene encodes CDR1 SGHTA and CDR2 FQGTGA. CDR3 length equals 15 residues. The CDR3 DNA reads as TGTGCCAGCAGCTTAAGGGTTGCAGGGACCGGGGAGCTGTTTTTT. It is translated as CASSLRVAGTGELFF.

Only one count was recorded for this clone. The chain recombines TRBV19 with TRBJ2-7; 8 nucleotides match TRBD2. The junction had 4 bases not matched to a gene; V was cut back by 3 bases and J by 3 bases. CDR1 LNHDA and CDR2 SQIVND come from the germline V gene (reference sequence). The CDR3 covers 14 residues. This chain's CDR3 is CASSISTSGYEQYF. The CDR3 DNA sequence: TGTGCCAGTAGTATTTCTACTAGCGGCTACGAGCAGTACTTC.

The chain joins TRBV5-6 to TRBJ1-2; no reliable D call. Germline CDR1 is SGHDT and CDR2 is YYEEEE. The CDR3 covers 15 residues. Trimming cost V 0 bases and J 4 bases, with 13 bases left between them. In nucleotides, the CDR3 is TGTGCCAGCAGCTTGGGGACGGGCGGGTTCTATGGCTACACCTTC. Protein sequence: CASSLGTGGFYGYTF.